This T cell receptor beta chain was documented in a study of OX40 agonist ivuxolimab in advanced cancers. Broadly, across the study: Ivuxolimab was a fully human IgG2 agonistic monoclonal antibody targeting the costimulatory receptor OX40 (CD134). Partial responses occurred in three dose-escalation patients, of whom one had hepatocellular carcinoma and two had cutaneous melanoma. Intravenous ivuxolimab was administered to patients every 2 weeks at six dose levels: 0.01, 0.1, 0.3, 1.5, 3 and 10 mg/kg. Peripheral TCRbeta sequencing was intended to test whether TCR sequence diversity was altered and clonal T-cell expansion was caused by ivuxolimab. In the dose-escalation cohort, roughly 82% of patients were male, and the mean age was approximately 60 years with a range of about 20 to 90. The paper describes the monotherapy dose-escalation part (N ≈ 50 patients) of the phase I trial of ivuxolimab. Prior anti-PD-1, anti-PD-L1 or anti-CTLA-4 therapy was permitted, and checkpoint inhibitors had been received by about 44% of dose-escalation patients. Among the approximately 54 dose-escalation patients, about 20 had hepatocellular carcinoma, approximately 15 melanoma, 9 renal cell carcinoma and 9 head and neck cancer. The paper's findings and limits, for the study overall: At doses of 0.1 to 3.0 mg/kg, clonal expansion of both CD4+ and CD8+ blood T cells was observed from baseline to week 6. The antigen specificity of the peripheral T cells that underwent clonal expansion was not determined. Low levels of normalized T-cell clonal expansion were also seen in some patients who did not respond. Partial responders in the 0.1-3.0 mg/kg groups had among the lowest normalized peripheral clonal expansion, especially among CD8+ T cells. After ivuxolimab, more expanded clones were found on average in CD8+ T cells than in CD4+ T cells.

The trial excluded patients who had a history of autoimmune disease or who were on systemic immunosuppression. Peripheral blood for TCR sequencing was collected from all dose cohorts at baseline, on cycle 4 day 1, and on cycle 7 day 1. The samples were taken from a phase I, first-in-human, multicenter, open-label dose-escalation trial of ivuxolimab. Adults with locally advanced or metastatic melanoma, renal cell, hepatocellular, or head and neck squamous cell carcinoma were enrolled in the trial. Before TCR sequencing, CD4+ and CD8+ T cells were separately sorted from peripheral blood. Genomic DNA was extracted from sorted cells for sequencing of the TCRbeta CDR3 region. The immunoSEQ Assay was used to sequence the TCRbeta CDR3 regions. The table was pulled from immuneACCESS by TCRdb, which kept in-frame rearrangements only. Such tables lose some clones; where checked, under half of the loss comes from unresolved V genes, and the rest has no known cause. Across this sample there are under 30,000 clones, with around 88% seen only once. The ten largest make up approximately 28% of the sample.

In regard to this clone: Its antigen is not yet known. No much larger clone is present one base from it, and per-base qualities are unavailable.

For CDR1 and CDR2, the germline V gene lists SGHRS and YFSETQ. Including cysteine and phenylalanine, the CDR3 has 14 amino acids. Only the CDR3 DNA stays, 42 bases, in frame from base 1. Between the V and J ends, shortened by 5 bases and 0 bases respectively, the junction contains 8 bases. The sequencing here drew on CD4+ or CD8+ T cells sorted from blood, taken in a trial of the OX40 agonist ivuxolimab. This sequence originates from an adult with an advanced solid tumor such as melanoma, head and neck, liver or kidney cancer. The chain is assembled from TRBV5-1 and TRBJ1-4; a confident D gene designation cannot be given. The CDR3 protein is CASRSLATNEKLFF. At the DNA level, the sequence is TGCGCCAGCAGAAGCCTCGCAACTAATGAAAAACTGTTTTTT. The reference TRBV5-1 and TRBJ1-4 proteins fill in what lies around the CDR3, so the full variable domain reads KAGVTQTPRYLIKTRGQQVTLSCSPISGHRSVSWYQQTPGQGLQFLFEYFSETQRNKGNFPGRFSGRQFSNSRSEMNVSTLELGDSALYLCASRSLATNEKLFFGSGTQLSVL.